This T cell receptor (beta chain) was recovered during a study of shared clonotypes between healthy human individuals. V lost 6 bases and J lost 1, with 10 bases in between. The CDR3 is 13 amino acids. Germline V gives CDR1 LNHNV, CDR2 YYDKDF (reference sequence). Concerning this clone itself: Other DNA sequences within the sample encode an identical CDR3.

Partitioning of CD4+ cells yielded a CD45RA+ naive subset and a CD45RA-negative memory subset. This table comes from immunoSEQ multiplex PCR, and its TCRdb copy is limited to in-frame clones, with some not included. In the table there are about 2.4 million clones, 85% to 95% of which are singletons. The chain recombines TRBV15 with TRBJ2-7; no clear D. The clonotype was recovered from a man aged 18 to 30 in good health. Input material: naive CD4+ T cells sorted from blood. Subset given: CD45RA+ positively selected. CDR3 loop: CATSRDLSYEQYF. In nucleotides, the CDR3 is TGTGCCACCAGTCGTGACCTATCCTACGAGCAGTACTTC.